This T cell receptor beta chain derives from a study of cytomegalovirus exposure and HLA in healthy donors. Study results and limitations: Later analysis revealed greater clonal expansion in HLA-associated TCR beta chains than in equally common others. V- and J-gene trimming of TCR beta was linked (in a later analysis) to a missense DCLRE1C variant.

A word on this clone: Antigen unknown.

Germline V lookup: CDR1 SGHTA, CDR2 FQGNSA. With V trimmed by 5 bases and J by 5 bases, 7 bases remained unmatched. CDR3 length: 15 amino acids. The PCR had 60 Vbeta and 13 Jbeta primers. Here immunoSEQ multiplex PCR was the method, and the copy in TCRdb shows in-frame clones only, minus some. The sample lists 150,000 or so clones; roughly 84% were seen once. Sequencing was performed on PBMCs. This clonotype originated in a man between 18 and 29 years old in good health and CMV-seropositive. The chain joins TRBV7-2 to TRBJ2-2; 8 bases are shared with TRBD1. CDR3 nucleotide sequence: TGTGCCAGCAGCCAGGAACAGGGGGTTACCGGGGAGCTGTTTTTT. Its translation: CASSQEQGVTGELFF.